These 4 T cell receptor beta chains came from one sample sequenced in a study of T cell responses to AZD1222 COVID-19 vaccine. Measured with immunoSEQ multiplex PCR; TCRdb has only the in-frame clones, and not every one. The top ten hold 5.5% of the sample, which has over 150,000 clones, approximately 87% seen once. The sample was peripheral blood, taken on day 0 of MenACWY control vaccination. These receptors were obtained from an adult in good health.

The J gene is TRBJ1-3, the V gene TRBV20-1; possibly TRBD1 for D (5 bases). Trimming stripped 5 bases from V and 9 bases from J, with 11 bases between. This CDR3 comprises 11 residues. Germline V CDR1 and CDR2: DFQATT, SNEGSKA (reference sequence). The CDR3 here is CSAAPGGTIYF. CDR3 DNA: TGCAGTGCTGCCCCGGGGGGCACCATATATTTT.

In its sample, this clone was seen once. The chain is built from TRBV5-1 and TRBJ1-5, with no clear D. Germline values: CDR1 SGHRS, CDR2 YFSETQ. Trimming removed 4 bases at V and 0 bases at J, with 8 bases between. The CDR3 covers 14 residues. The CDR3 bases are TGCGCCAGCAGCCCGACGGGTAGCAATCAGCCCCAGCATTTT. This gives the protein CASSPTGSNQPQHF.

This clone was found once. The rearrangement uses TRBV9 and TRBJ2-7, with 8 positions matching TRBD2. The CDR3 extends over 14 amino acids. V gave up 4 bases and J gave up 7 bases; unmatched junction bases: 10. CDR1 and CDR2 from the germline V gene are SGDLS and YYNGEE. CDR3 protein: CASSPSGTSWEQYF. In DNA form, the CDR3 reads TGTGCCAGCAGCCCCTCGGGGACTAGTTGGGAGCAGTACTTC.

This clone has a single count. The chain employs TRBV6-6 and TRBJ2-3; D is ambiguous. V dropped 2 bases and J dropped 0 bases, with 6 bases sitting between them. Germline CDR1 reads MNHNY; CDR2 reads SVGAGI (reference sequence). The CDR3 loop spans 14 amino acids. The CDR3 DNA is TGTGCCAGCAGTTACAGTCAGAGCACAGATACGCAGTATTTT. It is translated as CASSYSQSTDTQYF.